The rows below give T cell receptor beta chains drawn from one sample of a study of vaccination and CD4 T cells after COVID-19. TCRdb redid the calling of the PCR reads with MiXCR, one entry per CDR3 protein. The repertoire consists of about 29,000 distinct CDR3 sequences, with roughly 50% occurring once and the leading ten covering approximately 6.1%. This specimen consisted of CD4+ T cells from blood, obtained about 7 months after SARS-CoV-2 vaccination. Every receptor here comes from a human donor who had recovered from COVID-19. CDR3s leave out the opening cysteine and the closing phenylalanine or tryptophan. For some rows the clone size is stated as once, few or many, or as a class when expanded; others skip it.

V gene	clone size	CDR3 protein
TRBV20-1	few	SARKAGQNQPQH
TRBV23-1	few	ASIRPILANIETQY
TRBV7-9	few	ASSFGVQGTEAF
TRBV6-1	.	ASRTRQGWETQY
TRBV6-1	.	ASSVAGGGYNVQF
TRBV7-3	few	ASRGSTDTQY
TRBV6-4	.	ASSEAGATDTQY
TRBV7-9	.	ASSSTTGTNYGYT
TRBV15	.	ATSRARGSGANVLT
TRBV12-3/TRBV12-4	.	ASSFGRNYGYT
TRBV7-3	.	ASSWGLAGILTDTQY
TRBV6-1	.	ASRSLDTQY
TRBV20-1	.	SAPWGQRNYGYT
TRBV20-1	.	SASLALIGNTEAF
TRBV7-9	few	ASTGWGTDTQY
TRBV7-9	.	ASSRVNSPLH
TRBV9	.	ASSVEPGQETQY
TRBV6-4	.	ASSWGAGNYEQY
TRBV7-8	.	ASSLAREEAF
TRBV20-1	.	SARIQGDGEQGYT
TRBV6-5	few	ASSYSPQGYYGYT
TRBV10-3	.	AISARAGHGYT
TRBV6-1	.	ASRGPPLQSPYEQY
TRBV12-3/TRBV12-4	.	ASSLAEYEQY
TRBV24-1	.	ATSGGGYSNQPQH
TRBV19	medium-sized	ASIRGPGELF
TRBV27	once	ASRGTWAGELF
TRBV7-8	.	ASSLAPIRSYEQY
TRBV4-1	.	ASSQDAGNTEAF
TRBV6-1	.	ASRDRDYEQY
TRBV20-1	.	SAPVVDLQETQY
TRBV6-1	.	ASSAFGQWGTPSYEQY
TRBV6-1	.	ASSAGTGRFGETQY
TRBV18	.	ASSQPGTSGTGGQY
TRBV7-2	.	ASSLGTYGNEQF
TRBV27	.	ASSFARDRGLKNTEAF
TRBV4-1	.	ASSQGPGASAGELF
TRBV7-8	.	ASSSGTSGSREQF
TRBV27	.	ATSDSGWQPQH
TRBV19	.	ASSTGQDPDTQY
TRBV20-1	.	SASASGQFVRETQY
TRBV28	few	ASSRPPTETNEQY